One and the same sample provided the 17 T cell receptor beta chains below, sequenced in a study of T cell clonality in common variable immunodeficiency. Measured with immunoSEQ multiplex PCR; TCRdb has only the in-frame clones, and not every one. The sample was found to contain about 35,000 clones, and every one recurs. The sequenced sample consisted of peripheral blood mononuclear cells. Receptors originate from a person between 18 and 75 years old in good health.

The sample holds many counts of this clone. The read ends 3 residues shy of where the CDR3 ends; the end is completed using the germline J gene. The V call is TRBV5-1, the J call TRBJ2-7, with 14 bases that match TRBD2. The CDR3 contains 14 residues. The V gene's germline CDR1 is SGHRS and CDR2 YFSETQ. The V and J ends lost 6 bases and 5 bases, in that order; junction bases with no gene match: 4. Here the CDR3 reads CASTRGLAGDEQYF. CDR3 DNA (partial): TGCGCCAGCACCAGGGGACTAGCGGGAGACGAG.

As regards this clone: Read sequence stops 3 residues before the CDR3 end, and the germline J gene provides the missing end. The chain recombines TRBV7-9 with TRBJ1-1; a weak D match, TRBD1 (6 bases). Trimming removed 6 bases from V and 0 bases from J, with 11 bases in between. CDR3 length: 14 amino acids. Germline loops: CDR1 SEHNR, CDR2 FQNEAQ (reference sequence). The sequenced part of the CDR3 DNA is TGTGCCAGCAGTCCGACAGGTCTGAACACTGAA. Protein: CASSPTGLNTE. The complete CDR3 reads CASSPTGLNTEAFF. The whole variable domain, filled in from reference TRBV7-9 and TRBJ1-1, reads DTGVSQNPRHKITKRGQNVTFRCDPISEHNRLYWYRQTLGQGPEFLTYFQNEAQLEKSRLLSDRFSAERPKGSFSTLEIQRTEQGDSAMYLCASSPTGLNTEAFFGQGTRLTVV.

This clone has at least ten counts. With the read ending 3 residues before the CDR3 end, the germline J gene is used to fill in that end. This chain uses TRBV5-5 with TRBJ1-2; weak D call: TRBD1 (5 bases). The CDR3 runs to 15 residues. Trimming stripped 4 bases from V and 5 bases from J, with 18 bases between. Germline CDR1 and CDR2: SGHKS and YYEKEE (reference sequence). The CDR3 bases that were read are TGTGCCAGCAGCCCATCCCTTGGACGGGGGTATGGC. This translates into CASSPSLGRGYG. In full, the CDR3 is CASSPSLGRGYGYTF.

This clone was found many times. The sequenced fragment ends 3 residues before the CDR3 boundary, so the rest is inferred from the germline J gene. This rearrangement joins TRBV5-1 to TRBJ1-4; the match to TRBD1 covers 8 bases. The J segment lost 6 bases and the V segment lost 4 bases, leaving 2 bases of the junction unmatched. The germline V gene encodes CDR1 SGHRS and CDR2 YFSETQ. This CDR3 has 13 amino acids. The sequenced CDR3 bases are TGCGCCAGCAGCCCGACAGGGGATGAAAAA. Its translation is CASSPTGDEK. Given in full, the CDR3 is CASSPTGDEKLFF.

This clone showed up many times. The read ends 3 residues before the CDR3 terminus; that terminus is restored from the germline J gene. The sample carries other DNA sequences with the same CDR3. The chain recombines TRBV19 with TRBJ2-5, with D possibly matching TRBD1 (6 bases). CDR3 length: 13 residues. Trimming cost V 4 bases and J 3 bases, with 9 bases left between them. Germline V lookup: CDR1 LNHDA, CDR2 SQIVND (reference sequence). CDR3 DNA (partial): TGTGCCAGTAGTAGTGAGGGGGAAGAGACC. It specifies CASSSEGEET. In full, the CDR3 is CASSSEGEETQYF.

This clone was counted ten times or more. The CDR3 end falls 3 residues outside the read, so it is completed with the germline J gene. The gene calls are TRBV15 and TRBJ2-5; TRBD2 is a possible D gene (5 bases). CDR1 and CDR2 (germline): LNHNV, YYDKDF (reference sequence). With 3 bases removed from V and 1 base from J, the gap between germline ends came to 15 bases. The CDR3 is made up of 16 amino acids. The CDR3 is CATSRDQAEPQETQYF. The covered CDR3 bases are TGTGCCACCAGCAGGGATCAAGCGGAGCCCCAAGAGACC.

This clone was detected ten times or more. Sequencing ends 3 residues short of the CDR3 end; the germline J gene provides the rest. The V and J genes are TRBV5-6 and TRBJ1-3; TRBD1 aligns across 9 bases. CDR3 length: 15 amino acids. Unmatched junction bases numbered 5, after V lost 4 bases and J lost 3 bases. Germline CDR1 and CDR2: SGHDT and YYEEEE. The part of the CDR3 DNA that was read is TGTGCCAGCAGCACGACAGGGGGGATTGGAAACACC. As protein: CASSTTGGIGNT. The whole CDR3 sequence reads CASSTTGGIGNTIYF.

Ten or more counts support this clone. The read stops 3 residues short of the end of the CDR3; the missing end is completed from the germline J gene. This sequence joins TRBV20-1 and TRBJ1-1; a weak D match, TRBD1 (5 bases). CDR1 DFQATT and CDR2 SNEGSKA come from the germline V gene (reference sequence). This CDR3 has 13 amino acids. V shed 1 base and J shed 4 bases, with 10 bases lying between them. Partial CDR3 DNA: TGCAGTGCTAGAGGACAGACGGGCACTGAA. Residues: CSARGQTGTE. The whole CDR3 is CSARGQTGTEAFF.

This clone was seen at least ten times. The CDR3 end is not reached by the read, which stops 3 residues before it; the germline J gene fills it in. At the DNA level, this CDR3 is encoded by other sequences in the same sample as well. The rearrangement uses TRBV6-1 and TRBJ1-3, with a tentative D call TRBD1 (6 bases). This CDR3 is built from 15 residues. CDR1 MNHNS and CDR2 SASEGT come from the germline V gene. With 0 bases removed from V and 2 bases from J, the gap between germline ends came to 8 bases. The CDR3 region is CASSEAEGAGNTIYF. The sequenced CDR3 bases are TGTGCCAGCAGTGAAGCGGAGGGGGCTGGAAACACC.

This clone was observed a few times. Read sequence stops 3 residues before the CDR3 end, and the germline J gene provides the missing end. The V and J genes are TRBV7-2 and TRBJ1-2, with a tentative D call TRBD1 (6 bases). Per germline, CDR1 SGHTA and CDR2 FQGNSA. This CDR3 has 13 residues. The CDR3 bases that were read are TGTGCCAGCAGCTTGGGTCGGACAGATACC. It specifies CASSLGRTDT. The full CDR3 protein reads CASSLGRTDTYTF.

This clone was detected many times. The read ends 3 residues before the CDR3 terminus; that terminus is restored from the germline J gene. The chain carries TRBV28 and TRBJ2-3, with a tentative D call TRBD2 (5 bases). The germline V gene encodes CDR1 MDHEN and CDR2 SYDVKM. V lost 2 bases and J lost 3, with 15 bases in between. CDR3 length: 16 amino acids. CDR3 sequence reads: CASSLRVGGSTDTQYF. The covered CDR3 bases are TGTGCCAGCAGTTTAAGGGTCGGAGGATCTACAGATACG.

At least ten counts were recorded for this clone. The read comes to an end 3 residues before the CDR3 does, leaving the germline J gene to fill in the end. The rearrangement uses TRBV5-1 and TRBJ2-7; 11 bases map to TRBD1. This CDR3 has 16 amino acids. V shed 3 bases and J 4 bases; nucleotides not matched to a gene: 9. Germline V lookup: CDR1 SGHRS, CDR2 YFSETQ. The sequenced part of the CDR3 DNA is TGCGCCAGCAGCTATGGGACAGGGGGGGTTTTTTACGAG. This translates into CASSYGTGGVFYE. The complete CDR3 protein is CASSYGTGGVFYEQYF.

This clone has more than one count but fewer than ten. The read comes to an end 3 residues before the CDR3 does, leaving the germline J gene to fill in the end. This chain joins TRBV7-9 and TRBJ2-1; 8 nucleotides align to TRBD1. The germline CDR1 and CDR2 sequences are SEHNR and FQNEAQ (reference sequence). V was pared by 5 bases and J by 3 bases, with 6 bases of the junction left unmatched. The length of the CDR3 is 15 residues. CDR3 amino acids: CASSAYGTGYNEQFF. The CDR3 DNA, read in part, is TGTGCCAGCAGCGCTTACGGGACAGGCTACAATGAG.

There are many counts of this clone. The read gets to within 3 residues of the CDR3 end, and the germline J gene fills in the rest. The V call is TRBV5-1, the J call TRBJ1-2; D remains unclear. Germline V gives CDR1 SGHRS, CDR2 YFSETQ. This CDR3 has 14 amino acids. Trimming pared 4 bases from V and 6 bases from J, leaving 16 bases between. The CDR3 reads CASSRVEERDGYTF. CDR3 DNA, as far as it was read: TGCGCCAGCAGCCGAGTGGAAGAAAGGGATGGC.

The table lists this clone with many counts. Coverage ceases 3 residues before the CDR3 finishes, and the germline J gene fills in the end. V usage is TRBV28 and J usage is TRBJ2-3; D not resolved. Trimming cost V 3 bases and J 5 bases, with 18 bases left between them. Germline V gives CDR1 MDHEN, CDR2 SYDVKM. This CDR3 comprises 16 residues. This CDR3 is CASSFSPGLPRDTQYF. The CDR3 bases that were read are TGTGCCAGCAGTTTTAGCCCCGGCCTACCAAGAGATACG.

This clone was recorded at least ten times. This CDR3 reads CAWGAEQETQYF. The CDR3 bases that were read are TGTGCCTGGGGGGCAGAACAAGAGACG. V usage is TRBV30 and J usage is TRBJ2-3; D perhaps matches TRBD1 (5 bases). The read ends 3 residues before the CDR3 terminus; that terminus is restored from the germline J gene. CDR3 size: 12 residues. Per the germline V gene, CDR1 is GTSNPN and CDR2 is SVGIG (reference sequence). The full variable domain, rest sourced from reference TRBV30 and TRBJ2-3, is SQTIHQWPATLVQPVGSPLSLECTVEGTSNPNLYWYRQAAGRGLQLLFYSVGIGQISSEVPQNLSASRPQDRQFILSSKKLLLSDSGFYLCAWGAEQETQYFGPGTRLTVL.

This clone was seen repeatedly, ten times or more. From the germline J gene comes the end of the CDR3, since the read stops 3 residues before it. The chain is built from TRBV12-5 and TRBJ1-4; 7 bases match TRBD1. The J segment lost 0 bases and the V segment lost 3 bases, leaving 10 bases of the junction unmatched. This CDR3 is built from 18 residues. Germline values: CDR1 LGHNT, CDR2 FRNRAP. The CDR3 bases that were read are TGTGCTAGTGGTTTTTGGACAGGAGCACATACAACTAATGAAAAA. Its protein product is CASGFWTGAHTTNEK. The whole CDR3 reads CASGFWTGAHTTNEKLFF.